A selection of T cell receptor beta chains follows, all from one sample in a study of T cells in localized non-small cell lung cancer. Data came from immunoSEQ multiplex PCR; TCRdb stores just in-frame clones and leaves some out. The profile shows 64,000 or so clones, almost 90% of them singletons. The source material was peripheral blood, sampled before any cancer treatment. The receptors come from a woman aged 35-75 years with stage I lung adenocarcinoma. The CDR3 runs from the conserved cysteine through the conserved F or W. D genes are given only for firm matches. Clone size is stated in some rows and not others, as once, few, many or a class when expanded.

size	length	V	J	D	CDR3	DNA
.	14	TRBV9	TRBJ1-5	.	CASSVNGGYQPQHF	TGTGCCAGCAGCGTAAATGGGGGTTATCAGCCCCAGCATTTT
.	15	TRBV6-1	TRBJ1-5	TRBD1	CASNAGTGGDQPQHF	TGTGCCAGCAACGCCGGGACAGGGGGGGATCAGCCCCAGCATTTT
.	14	TRBV7-2	TRBJ1-4	.	CASSPRETVEKLFF	TGTGCCAGCAGCCCTCGTGAGACGGTCGAAAAACTGTTTTTT
.	15	TRBV7-2	TRBJ1-4	.	CASSRQGTTNEKLFF	TGTGCCAGCAGCCGCCAGGGTACAACTAATGAAAAACTGTTTTTT
.	13	TRBV19	TRBJ2-1	.	CASSIEGAGEQFF	TGTGCCAGTAGTATAGAAGGGGCTGGTGAGCAGTTCTTC
.	12	TRBV7-9	TRBJ1-1	.	CASSRRATEAFF	TGTGCCAGCAGCCGCAGGGCTACTGAAGCTTTCTTT
few	14	TRBV27	TRBJ1-2	TRBD1	CASSSVRQGNGYTF	TGTGCCAGCAGTTCGGTCCGACAGGGGAATGGCTACACCTTC
.	14	TRBV29-1	TRBJ1-2	.	CSVGTGRSTYGYTF	TGCAGCGTTGGAACCGGGAGATCTACCTATGGCTACACCTTC
.	18	TRBV10-3	TRBJ2-7	TRBD1	CAISSLLGSGTASYEQYF	TGTGCCATCAGCTCCCTCCTCGGATCCGGGACAGCCTCCTACGAGCAGTACTTC
.	13	TRBV14	TRBJ1-2	.	CASSQDPDLGYTF	TGTGCCAGCAGCCAAGATCCAGATTTGGGCTACACCTTC
.	12	TRBV10-1	TRBJ1-2	.	CASSDKEYGYTF	TGCGCCAGCAGTGATAAGGAATATGGCTACACCTTC
.	15	TRBV18	TRBJ2-7	TRBD2	CASSSRSGSDYEQYF	TGTGCCAGCTCATCCCGTAGCGGGAGTGACTACGAGCAGTACTTC
.	12	TRBV4-2	TRBJ2-7	.	CASSPSTNEQYF	TGTGCCAGCAGCCCCTCGACTAACGAGCAGTACTTC
.	12	TRBV2	TRBJ2-1	.	CASTSTYNEQFF	TGTGCCAGCACGTCAACCTACAATGAGCAGTTCTTC
.	14	TRBV5-1	TRBJ1-1	.	CASSPDGINTEAFF	TGCGCCAGCAGCCCGGACGGGATAAACACTGAAGCTTTCTTT
.	15	TRBV6-1	TRBJ2-7	.	CASSEASLGQPGQYF	TGTGCCAGCAGTGAAGCATCACTGGGCCAGCCAGGGCAGTACTTC
.	13	TRBV18	TRBJ1-1	.	CASSPRPNEGAFF	TGTGCCAGCTCACCGCGGCCAAACGAGGGAGCTTTCTTT
.	17	TRBV2	TRBJ1-5	.	CASSEGPSWGSNQPQHF	TGTGCCAGCAGTGAAGGGCCCTCCTGGGGTAGCAATCAGCCCCAGCATTTT
.	15	TRBV6-5	TRBJ1-1	.	CASSYTGYGDTEAFF	TGTGCCAGCAGTTACACAGGGTATGGGGACACTGAAGCTTTCTTT
.	14	TRBV28	TRBJ2-3	.	CASSRSGDTDTQYF	TGTGCCAGCTCCAGGTCCGGGGACACAGATACGCAGTATTTT
.	13	TRBV7-8	TRBJ2-5	.	CASSPGPQETQYF	TGTGCCAGCAGCCCCGGGCCCCAAGAGACCCAGTACTTC
.	17	TRBV4-2	TRBJ2-2	.	CASSQDSRRVNTGELFF	TGTGCCAGCAGCCAAGATTCCAGAAGGGTCAACACCGGGGAGCTGTTTTTT
.	13	TRBV10-3	TRBJ2-1	TRBD2	CATRTSTDNEQFF	TGTGCCACGAGGACTAGCACGGACAATGAGCAGTTCTTC
.	14	TRBV13	TRBJ1-1	.	CASSLGRTNTEAFF	TGTGCCAGCAGCCTTGGACGGACGAACACTGAAGCTTTCTTT
.	15	TRBV7-8	TRBJ1-3	.	CASSFLGVPGNTIYF	TGTGCCAGCAGCTTCTTAGGGGTCCCGGGGAACACCATATATTTT
.	12	TRBV6-1	TRBJ2-7	.	CASSPYSYEQYF	TGTGCCAGCAGTCCCTACAGCTACGAGCAGTACTTC
.	17	TRBV9	TRBJ2-2	.	CASSVSPGGMNTGELFF	TGTGCCAGCAGCGTATCCCCCGGAGGGATGAACACCGGGGAGCTGTTTTTT
.	15	TRBV28	TRBJ2-7	TRBD2	CASWPQTSGMYEQYF	TGTGCCAGCTGGCCTCAGACTAGCGGGATGTACGAGCAGTACTTC
.	13	TRBV19	TRBJ2-2	.	CASRGPNTGELFF	TGTGCCAGTAGAGGCCCGAACACCGGGGAGCTGTTTTTT
.	14	TRBV7-2	TRBJ1-3	.	CASSPGLLGNTIYF	TGTGCCAGCAGCCCGGGACTGCTTGGAAACACCATATATTTT
.	13	TRBV7-3	TRBJ2-3	.	CASSLSGPDTQYF	TGTGCCAGCAGCTTATCGGGTCCAGATACGCAGTATTTT
.	16	TRBV5-1	TRBJ2-5	TRBD1	CASSPGTGGFEETQYF	TGCGCCAGCAGCCCCGGGACAGGGGGTTTTGAGGAGACCCAGTACTTC
.	13	TRBV7-3	TRBJ2-5	.	CASSLIYGETQYF	TGTGCCAGCAGCTTAATTTATGGGGAGACCCAGTACTTC
.	15	TRBV4-3	TRBJ2-5	.	CASSQDGGYQETQYF	TGCGCCAGCAGCCAAGATGGCGGTTACCAAGAGACCCAGTACTTC
.	14	TRBV19	TRBJ1-6	.	CASSIDRVNSPLHF	TGTGCCAGTAGTATAGATCGAGTGAATTCACCCCTCCACTTT
.	12	TRBV18	TRBJ1-2	.	CASSPREGTYTF	TGTGCCAGCTCACCACGGGAGGGTACTTACACCTTC
.	17	TRBV9	TRBJ2-2	TRBD2	CASSGSSGGLNTGELFF	TGTGCCAGCAGCGGGAGTAGCGGGGGGTTAAACACCGGGGAGCTGTTTTTT
.	13	TRBV19	TRBJ1-1	.	CASSTQEYTEAFF	TGTGCCAGTAGCACGCAGGAATACACTGAAGCTTTCTTT
once	14	TRBV19	TRBJ2-1	TRBD2	CATKRGPIGNEQFF	TGTGCCACCAAGCGGGGCCCTATAGGAAATGAGCAGTTCTTC
few	13	TRBV2	TRBJ1-1	TRBD1	CASSSIQGSGAFF	TGTGCCAGCAGTTCCATACAGGGGTCCGGAGCTTTCTTT
once	12	TRBV29-1	TRBJ2-1	.	CSVEASVGEQFF	TGCAGCGTTGAGGCTAGCGTGGGTGAGCAGTTCTTC
.	14	TRBV28	TRBJ1-1	.	CASSPIDPGSAAFF	TGTGCCAGCAGTCCTATTGATCCAGGGTCGGCAGCTTTCTTT
.	15	TRBV6-1	TRBJ2-1	.	CASSKRQPNYNEQFF	TGTGCCAGCAGTAAGAGACAGCCGAACTACAATGAGCAGTTCTTC
.	14	TRBV6-5	TRBJ1-1	.	CASSYMAADTEAFF	TGTGCCAGCAGTTACATGGCGGCTGACACTGAAGCTTTCTTT
.	13	TRBV5-8	TRBJ2-1	.	CASSLGAFNEQFF	TGTGCCAGCAGCTTAGGGGCGTTCAATGAGCAGTTCTTC
.	16	TRBV18	TRBJ1-3	.	CASSGGRTLSGNTIYF	TGTGCCAGCTCAGGGGGGAGGACACTCTCTGGAAACACCATATATTTT
.	17	TRBV15	TRBJ2-2	TRBD2	CATSRAGGGARTGELFF	TGTGCCACCAGCAGAGCCGGGGGGGGCGCTAGGACCGGGGAGCTGTTTTTT
.	13	TRBV19	TRBJ2-1	TRBD2	CASSLELALEQFF	TGTGCCAGTAGTTTAGAACTAGCGCTTGAGCAGTTCTTC
.	14	TRBV2	TRBJ1-4	.	CASSQGSVVEKLFF	TGTGCCAGCAGCCAGGGCTCAGTGGTTGAAAAACTGTTTTTT